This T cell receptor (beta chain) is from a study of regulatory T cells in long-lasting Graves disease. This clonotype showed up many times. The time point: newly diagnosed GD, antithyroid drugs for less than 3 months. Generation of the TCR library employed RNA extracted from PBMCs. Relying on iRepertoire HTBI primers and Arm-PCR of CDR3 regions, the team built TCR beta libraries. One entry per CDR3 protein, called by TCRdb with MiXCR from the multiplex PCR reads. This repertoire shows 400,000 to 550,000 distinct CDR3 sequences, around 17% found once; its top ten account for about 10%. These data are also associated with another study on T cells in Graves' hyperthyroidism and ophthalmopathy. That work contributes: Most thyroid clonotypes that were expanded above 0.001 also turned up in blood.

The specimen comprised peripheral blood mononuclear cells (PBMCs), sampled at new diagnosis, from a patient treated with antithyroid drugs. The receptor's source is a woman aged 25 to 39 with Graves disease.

CDR3 bases: TGTGCCAGCAGCTCGGACGGGGGGGAGACCCAGTACTTC. Protein: CASSSDGGETQYF. The genes are TRBV11-2 and TRBJ2-5; 7 bases line up with TRBD2. Losses at the gene ends were 4 bases for V and 5 bases for J; bases not matched to a gene: 4. The CDR3 runs to 13 residues. The germline V gene has CDR1 SGHAT and CDR2 FQNNGV.